Following are 13 T cell receptor beta chains from one sample sequenced in a study of blood T cell repertoires in COVID-19. The method was immunoSEQ multiplex PCR; TCRdb's version includes in-frame clones alone and lacks a portion of them. The sample gives around 450,000 clones, around 89% of which show up once; roughly 4% is in the top ten. Sequenced sample: peripheral blood. The receptors were gathered from a woman aged 25 to 45 with acute or convalescent COVID-19.

The chain couples TRBV11-2 to TRBJ2-4; D might be TRBD1 (6 bases). The CDR3 is 16 residues long. Trimming pared 1 base from V and 3 bases from J, leaving 13 bases between. Germline CDR1 SGHAT, CDR2 FQNNGV. The CDR3 protein is CASSLVQGLVKNIQYF. The DNA of the CDR3 is TGTGCCAGCAGCTTAGTGCAGGGGTTGGTCAAAAACATTCAGTACTTC.

The chain employs TRBV7-6 and TRBJ1-1, with D uncertain. Trimming removed 7 bases at V and 0 bases at J, with 9 bases between. CDR1 and CDR2 (germline): SGHVS, FNYEAQ. This CDR3 has 13 residues. This CDR3 reads CASTEGLNTEAFF. As DNA, the CDR3 is TGTGCCAGCACGGAGGGCCTGAACACTGAAGCTTTCTTT.

This clone was recorded once. The chain links TRBV6-5 to TRBJ2-5, with D hard to call. Germline CDR1 is MNHEY and CDR2 is SVGAGI. Trimming pared 7 bases from V and 5 bases from J, leaving 11 bases between. CDR3 length: 12 residues. This chain's CDR3 is CASNAGMETQYF. The DNA for the CDR3 is TGTGCCAGCAATGCAGGAATGGAGACCCAGTACTTC.

J is TRBJ2-5 and V is TRBV5-1; weak D call: TRBD2 (6 bases). This CDR3 contains 15 residues. V gave up 0 bases and J gave up 2 bases, with 11 bases separating them. Germline CDR1 and CDR2: SGHRS and YFSETQ. The CDR3 protein is CASSLVVAAQETQYF. As DNA, the CDR3 is TGCGCCAGCAGCTTGGTAGTAGCGGCACAAGAGACCCAGTACTTC. The entire variable domain, with the rest obtained from reference TRBV5-1 and TRBJ2-5, is as follows: KAGVTQTPRYLIKTRGQQVTLSCSPISGHRSVSWYQQTPGQGLQFLFEYFSETQRNKGNFPGRFSGRQFSNSRSEMNVSTLELGDSALYLCASSLVVAAQETQYFGPGTRLLVL.

This clone was seen a single time. V is TRBV19 and J is TRBJ2-7; 7 nucleotides line up with TRBD2. V gave up 7 bases and J gave up 7 bases; unmatched junction bases: 16. Germline assignment: CDR1 LNHDA and CDR2 SQIVND (reference sequence). This CDR3 contains 15 residues. The chain's CDR3 is CASKVSGTTTREQYF. As DNA, the CDR3 is TGTGCCAGTAAGGTCTCCGGGACTACTACGAGAGAGCAGTACTTC.

For this clone: Other DNA sequences in the sample encode the same CDR3. This chain connects TRBV12-3 or TRBV12-4 to TRBJ2-7, with a weak D call TRBD2 (5 bases). The CDR3 length is 12 residues. Between the trimmed V and J ends, which lost 1 base and 4 bases, there was a span of 5 bases. The CDR3 DNA reads TGTGCCAGCAGTTTAGGGAGGTACGAGCAGTACTTC. It encodes CASSLGRYEQYF.

The V call is TRBV11-1, the J call TRBJ2-3; 8 positions agree with TRBD2. V was clipped by 7 bases and J by 0 bases; unmatched bases: 6. The CDR3 is 15 residues long. Germline V gene lookup returns CDR1 SGHAT and CDR2 FQDESV (reference sequence). CDR3: CASTKSSGSTDTQYF. CDR3 DNA sequence: TGTGCCAGCACCAAATCTAGCGGGAGCACAGATACGCAGTATTTT.

The gene calls are TRBV20-1 and TRBJ2-7; 11 bases map to TRBD2. V lost 3 bases to trimming and J lost 5 bases; unmatched junction nucleotides: 12. The germline gives CDR1 DFQATT, CDR2 SNEGSKA (reference sequence). CDR3 length: 16 residues. The CDR3 DNA is TGCAGTGCTAGTCCGATAGCGGGGGGGCGAACCGACGAGCAGTACTTC. Amino acid sequence: CSASPIAGGRTDEQYF.

The rearrangement uses TRBV4-1 and TRBJ2-1, with 15 bases that match TRBD2. The CDR3 extends over 18 amino acids. Germline V gene lookup returns CDR1 MGHRA and CDR2 YSYEKL. J lost 6 bases, V lost 2 bases, and 8 bases had no gene match. This CDR3 reads CASSQIDMGLAGGNEQFF. The CDR3 DNA reads as TGCGCCAGCAGCCAAATTGATATGGGACTAGCGGGGGGCAATGAGCAGTTCTTC.

V and J are TRBV10-3 and TRBJ2-3, with TRBD1 matching over 8 bases. The CDR3 totals 15 residues. Looked up from germline, CDR1 is ENHRY and CDR2 is SYGVKD. V was pared by 2 bases and J by 5 bases, with 6 bases of the junction left unmatched. The DNA of the CDR3 is TGTGCCATCAGTGAGGTCAGGGGGCTGGTAGATACGCAGTATTTT. It translates to CAISEVRGLVDTQYF.

The chain links TRBV2 to TRBJ2-5, with 8 bases matching TRBD1. V gave up 6 bases and J gave up 5 bases; unmatched junction bases: 11. Germline CDR1 and CDR2: SNHLY and FYNNEI. The CDR3 spans 15 residues. CDR3 sequence reads: CASRGTGPYRETQYF. The CDR3 bases are TGTGCCAGCAGAGGGACAGGCCCCTACCGGGAGACCCAGTACTTC.

In this sample, this clone turned up once. The chain couples TRBV10-3 to TRBJ1-1, with 7 bases that match TRBD1. Looked up from germline, CDR1 is ENHRY and CDR2 is SYGVKD. V lost 10 bases to trimming and J lost 4 bases; unmatched junction nucleotides: 6. The CDR3 has 12 amino acids. CDR3 sequence: CATQGGSTEAFF. CDR3 DNA: TGTGCCACCCAGGGGGGTAGCACTGAAGCTTTCTTT.

J is TRBJ1-3 and V is TRBV6-5; possibly TRBD1 for D (6 bases). The CDR3 is 15 amino acids. V gave up 0 bases and J gave up 2 bases, with 8 bases separating them. Germline V gene lookup returns CDR1 MNHEY and CDR2 SVGAGI. CDR3 bases: TGTGCCAGCAGTTACTCGGCAGGGGCTGGAAACACCATATATTTT. Translation gives CASSYSAGAGNTIYF.